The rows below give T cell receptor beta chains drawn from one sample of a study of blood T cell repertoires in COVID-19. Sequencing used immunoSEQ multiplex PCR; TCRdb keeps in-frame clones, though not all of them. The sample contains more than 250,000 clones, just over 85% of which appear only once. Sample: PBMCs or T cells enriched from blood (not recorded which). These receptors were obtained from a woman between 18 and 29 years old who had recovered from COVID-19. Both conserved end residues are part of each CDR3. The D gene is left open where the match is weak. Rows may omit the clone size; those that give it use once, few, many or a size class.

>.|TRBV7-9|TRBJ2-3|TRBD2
TGTGCCAGCAGCCCTTCACTAGCGGGGGCGGCCACAGATACGCAGTATTTT
CASSPSLAGAATDTQYF
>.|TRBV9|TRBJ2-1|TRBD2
TGTGCCAGCAGCGCAGGATCGTCTAGCGGGAGCCACAATGAGCAGTTCTTC
CASSAGSSSGSHNEQFF
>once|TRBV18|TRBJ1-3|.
TGTGCCAGCTCACAGGGGCGCTCTTCTGGAAACACCATATATTTT
CASSQGRSSGNTIYF
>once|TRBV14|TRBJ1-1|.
TGTGCCAGCAGCCAAGTTGACAGAATGAACACTGAAGCTTTCTTT
CASSQVDRMNTEAFF
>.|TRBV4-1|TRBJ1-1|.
TGCGCCAGCAGCCACGACGCAGGGCCAGAAGCTTTCTTT
CASSHDAGPEAFF
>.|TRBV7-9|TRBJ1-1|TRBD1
TGTGCCAGCAGCAACCACGGACAGGGCACTGAAGCTTTCTTT
CASSNHGQGTEAFF
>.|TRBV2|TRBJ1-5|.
TGTGCCAGCAGGATGGAGAGGAGCAATCAGCCCCAGCATTTT
CASRMERSNQPQHF
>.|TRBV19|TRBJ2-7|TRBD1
TGTGCCAGTAGTGACAGGGGAATTTTCTACGAGCAGTACTTC
CASSDRGIFYEQYF
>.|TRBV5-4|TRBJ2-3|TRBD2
TGTGCCAGCAGCCCCAGAGGTCTAGCGGTGACAGATACGCAGTATTTT
CASSPRGLAVTDTQYF
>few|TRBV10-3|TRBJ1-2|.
TGTGCCATCCCGACACACGACGTTGAGAACTATGGCTACACCTTC
CAIPTHDVENYGYTF
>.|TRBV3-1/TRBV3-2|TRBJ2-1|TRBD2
TGTGCCAGCAGCAGGGGGACTAGCGGAGACAATGAGCAGTTCTTC
CASSRGTSGDNEQFF
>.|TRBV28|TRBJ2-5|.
TGTGCCAGCAGTTCCTACGGCGCGAAAGCTCAGGGAGGCGCAGAGACCCAGTACTTC
CASSSYGAKAQGGAETQYF
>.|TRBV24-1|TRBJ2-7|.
TGTGCCACCAGTGATTCGCGGCCCAGGGCTAGTGGGGGGTACGAGCAGTACTTC
CATSDSRPRASGGYEQYF
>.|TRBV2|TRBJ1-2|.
TGTGCCAGCAGTGAAGGGCCGCGGGCTTTTAACTATGGCTACACCTTC
CASSEGPRAFNYGYTF
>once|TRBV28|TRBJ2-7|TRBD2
TGTGCCAGCAGTTTTGGACTAGCGGGGGCCTACGAGCAGTACTTC
CASSFGLAGAYEQYF
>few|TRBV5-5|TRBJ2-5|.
TGTGCCAGCAGCCGGACTCTTCAAGAGACCCAGTACTTC
CASSRTLQETQYF
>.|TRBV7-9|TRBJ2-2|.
TGTGCCAGCAGCTTAGCCGGACAAACCGGGGAGCTGTTTTTT
CASSLAGQTGELFF
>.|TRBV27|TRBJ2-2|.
TGTGCCAGCAGTTTAGGGGGGTGGCGGGCCGGGGAGCTGTTTTTT
CASSLGGWRAGELFF
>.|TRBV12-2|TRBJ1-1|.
TGTGCAAGTCGCTTAGCGGGGACAGGGGTAGGGAACACTGAAGCTTTCTTT
CASRLAGTGVGNTEAFF
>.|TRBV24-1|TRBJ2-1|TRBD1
TGTGCCACCAGTGACCCCGGACAGGGGGCTAATGAGCAGTTCTTC
CATSDPGQGANEQFF
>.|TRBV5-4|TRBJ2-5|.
TGTGCCAGCAGCTTGGCCGCGAGTCAACTGGAGACCCAGTACTTC
CASSLAASQLETQYF
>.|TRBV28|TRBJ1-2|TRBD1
TGTGCCAGCAGCGGGACAGGGAATTTGGGCTACACCTTC
CASSGTGNLGYTF
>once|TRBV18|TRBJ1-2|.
TGTGCCAGCTCACCGGACACGAGTGGCTACACCTTC
CASSPDTSGYTF
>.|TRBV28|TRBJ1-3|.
TGTGCCAGCAGTTTAGGGGGGGCGAGGGGAAACACCATATATTTT
CASSLGGARGNTIYF
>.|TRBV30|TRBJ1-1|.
TGTGCCTCCATGGACTTTGAAGCTTTCTTT
CASMDFEAFF
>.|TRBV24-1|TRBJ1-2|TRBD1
TGTGCCACCTGGTCGGGACAGGACCCCTATGGCTACACCTTC
CATWSGQDPYGYTF
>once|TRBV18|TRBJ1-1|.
TGTGCCAGCTCACCAATCCAGGGCACTGAAGCTTTCTTT
CASSPIQGTEAFF
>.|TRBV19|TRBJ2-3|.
TGTGCCAGTAGTATAAGGGGGGGCCAAGATGGAGATACGCAGTATTTT
CASSIRGGQDGDTQYF
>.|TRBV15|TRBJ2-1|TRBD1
TGTGCCACCAGCAGAGTCCGGAAGGGGACAGGGGCCTACAATGAGCAGTTCTTC
CATSRVRKGTGAYNEQFF
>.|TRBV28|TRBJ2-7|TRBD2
TGTGCCAGCAGACAACTAGCGGGAGTCTCCTACGAGCAGTACTTC
CASRQLAGVSYEQYF
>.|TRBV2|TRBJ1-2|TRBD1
TGTGCCAGCAGTGTTGGCGTGACAGGGGTTGGCTACACCTTC
CASSVGVTGVGYTF
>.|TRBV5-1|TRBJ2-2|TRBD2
TGCGCCACCGCAATAGCGGGAGGGGACACCGGGGAGCTGTTTTTT
CATAIAGGDTGELFF
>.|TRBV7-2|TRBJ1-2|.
TGTGCCAGCAGCTTAGATAGTTCGGGGTACTATGGCTACACCTTC
CASSLDSSGYYGYTF
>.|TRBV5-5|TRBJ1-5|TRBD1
TGTGCCAGCAGCTCTCGACAGGGGGATCAGCCCCAGCATTTT
CASSSRQGDQPQHF
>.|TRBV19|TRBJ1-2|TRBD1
TGTGCCAGTAGTATAGTGAGGGGGCGAAGCTATGGCTACACCTTC
CASSIVRGRSYGYTF
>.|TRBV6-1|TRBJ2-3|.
TGTGCCAGCAGTGAACAGGGCCTTGGAGATACGCAGTATTTT
CASSEQGLGDTQYF